This TCR beta chain was profiled in a study of tumor-infiltrating lymphocytes in localized non-small cell lung cancer. Study-wide background: Patients included smokers and never-smokers with various histologies, some sampled after neoadjuvant chemotherapy. From each patient, both tumor and uninvolved lung, non-adjacent to tumor, were sampled. Study findings and constraints: Technical variation could not be separated from intratumor heterogeneity here.

Method: immunoSEQ multiplex PCR; TCRdb's copy keeps in-frame clones and lacks some. The table records approximately 17,000 clones, around 72% of them present only once. Note on this clone: The antigen remains undetermined.

The CDR3 spans 13 residues. The sample taken for sequencing was lung tumor tissue. This receptor was identified in a human donor with non-small cell lung cancer. The chain recombines TRBV21-1 with TRBJ2-7; the table's D call, TRBD1, was not checked against the DNA. TRBV21-1 is deemed a pseudogene. CDR3 in DNA: TGTGCCAGCAGCAAAGGGGCAGGGCACGAGCAGTACTTC. Translated, it gives CASSKGAGHEQYF.